The 2 T cell receptor beta chains presented below share a single source sample, sequenced in a study of blood T cell repertoires in COVID-19. The assay was immunoSEQ multiplex PCR, and TCRdb's table has in-frame clones only and misses some. There are a few hundred thousand clones in the sample; roughly 82% occur only once, and about 1.6% lies in the top ten. The sample taken for sequencing was peripheral blood. These receptors were obtained from a woman aged 45-65 years with acute or convalescent COVID-19.

This sequence joins TRBV28 and TRBJ2-5; TRBD1 might be the D (7 bases). V was shortened by 3 bases and J by 7 bases, with 18 bases between the two germline ends. The germline V gene encodes CDR1 MDHEN and CDR2 SYDVKM. The CDR3 has 15 residues. The CDR3 DNA is TGTGCCAGCAGTTTCAACAGGGGACTTAAGGTGACCCAGTACTTC. Residues: CASSFNRGLKVTQYF.

The V call is TRBV7-3, the J call TRBJ2-6, with D unclear. The CDR3 is made up of 14 amino acids. Germline V gives CDR1 SGHTA, CDR2 FQGTGA. The V and J ends lost 6 bases and 2 bases respectively, with 8 bases between them. The CDR3 DNA is TGTGCCAGCAGGCGGCAGACTGGGGCCAACGTCCTGACTTTC. Protein: CASRRQTGANVLTF.